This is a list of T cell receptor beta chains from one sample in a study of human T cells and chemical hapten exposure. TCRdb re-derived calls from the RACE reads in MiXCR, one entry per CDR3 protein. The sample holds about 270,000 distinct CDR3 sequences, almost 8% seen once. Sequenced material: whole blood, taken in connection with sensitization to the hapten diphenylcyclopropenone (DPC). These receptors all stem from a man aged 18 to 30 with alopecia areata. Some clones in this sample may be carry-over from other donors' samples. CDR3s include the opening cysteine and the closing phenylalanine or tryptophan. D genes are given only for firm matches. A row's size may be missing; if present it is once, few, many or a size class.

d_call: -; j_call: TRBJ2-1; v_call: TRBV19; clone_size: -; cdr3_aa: CASRRDQINNEQFF; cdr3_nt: TGTGCCAGTAGGCGGGACCAGATAAACAATGAGCAGTTCTTC
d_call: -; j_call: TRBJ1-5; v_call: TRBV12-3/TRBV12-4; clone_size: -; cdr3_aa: CASSSDRLNSNQPQHF; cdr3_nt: TGTGCCAGCAGTTCGGACAGATTGAATAGCAATCAGCCCCAGCATTTT
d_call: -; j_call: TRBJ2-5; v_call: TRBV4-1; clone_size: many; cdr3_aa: CASSQEAGRRKRGETQYF; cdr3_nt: TGCGCCAGCAGCCAAGAGGCAGGGCGGAGGAAGAGAGGAGAGACCCAGTACTTC
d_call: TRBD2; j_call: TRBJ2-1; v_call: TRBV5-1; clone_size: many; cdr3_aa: CASAPSSGAYNEQFF; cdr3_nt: TGCGCCAGCGCCCCTTCTAGCGGGGCCTACAATGAGCAGTTCTTC
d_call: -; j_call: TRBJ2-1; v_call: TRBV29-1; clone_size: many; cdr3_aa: CSVATGAGRNEQFF; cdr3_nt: TGCAGCGTGGCTACAGGGGCGGGGCGCAATGAGCAGTTCTTC
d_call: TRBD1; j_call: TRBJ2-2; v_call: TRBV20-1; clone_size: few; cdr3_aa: CSATKGGVRTGELFF; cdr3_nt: TGCAGTGCTACCAAAGGGGGCGTGAGGACCGGGGAGCTGTTTTTT
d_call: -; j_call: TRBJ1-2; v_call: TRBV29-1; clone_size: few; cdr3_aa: CSVEGREDYGYTF; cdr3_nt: TGCAGCGTTGAAGGCAGGGAGGACTATGGCTACACCTTC
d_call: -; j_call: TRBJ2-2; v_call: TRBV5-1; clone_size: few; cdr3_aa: CASSPSSSTGELFF; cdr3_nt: TGCGCCAGCAGCCCGTCTAGTAGCACCGGGGAGCTGTTTTTT
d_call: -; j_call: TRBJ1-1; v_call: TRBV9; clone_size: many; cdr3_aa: CASSAEGVTTEAFF; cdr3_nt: TGTGCCAGCAGCGCGGAGGGGGTTACCACTGAAGCTTTCTTT
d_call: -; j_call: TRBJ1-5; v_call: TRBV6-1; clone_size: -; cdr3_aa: CASSEQWNSNQPQHF; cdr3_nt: TGTGCCAGCAGTGAACAGTGGAACAGCAATCAGCCCCAGCATTTT
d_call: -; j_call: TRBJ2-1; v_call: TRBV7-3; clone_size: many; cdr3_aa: CASSLEGSSYNEQFF; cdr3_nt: TGTGCCAGCAGCTTAGAGGGGAGCTCCTACAATGAGCAGTTCTTC
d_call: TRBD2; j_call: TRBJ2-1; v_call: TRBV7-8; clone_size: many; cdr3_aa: CASSLKRGPRNEQFF; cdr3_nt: TGTGCCAGCAGCTTAAAGCGGGGCCCACGCAATGAGCAGTTCTTC
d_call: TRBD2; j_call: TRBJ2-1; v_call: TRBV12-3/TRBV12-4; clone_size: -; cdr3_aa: CASSFEGSGGTEQFF; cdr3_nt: TGTGCCAGCAGTTTTGAAGGCAGCGGGGGGACTGAGCAGTTCTTC
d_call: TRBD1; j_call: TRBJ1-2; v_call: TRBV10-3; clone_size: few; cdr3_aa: CAISRTGDNYGYTF; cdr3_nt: TGTGCCATCAGCCGGACAGGGGATAACTATGGCTACACCTTC
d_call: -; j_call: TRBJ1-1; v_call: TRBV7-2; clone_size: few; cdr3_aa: CASSPGHTSLEAFF; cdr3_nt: TGTGCCAGCAGCCCCGGACACACTAGCCTTGAAGCTTTCTTT
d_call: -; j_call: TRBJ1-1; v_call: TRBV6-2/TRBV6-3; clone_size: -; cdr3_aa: CASSPRRSTEAFF; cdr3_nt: TGTGCCAGCAGTCCCCGACGGAGTACGGAAGCTTTCTTT
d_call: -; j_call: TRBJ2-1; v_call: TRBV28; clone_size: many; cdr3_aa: CASIVSSGAGEQFF; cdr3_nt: TGTGCCAGCATCGTCTCGTCGGGGGCGGGGGAGCAGTTCTTC
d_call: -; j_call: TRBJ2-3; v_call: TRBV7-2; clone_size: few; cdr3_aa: CASSLDSNTDTQYF; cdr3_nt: TGTGCCAGCAGCTTAGACAGCAACACAGATACGCAGTATTTT
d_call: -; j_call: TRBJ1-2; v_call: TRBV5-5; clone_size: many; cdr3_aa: CASSPGHTNAHGYTF; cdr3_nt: TGTGCCAGCAGCCCTGGACACACCAACGCCCATGGCTACACCTTC
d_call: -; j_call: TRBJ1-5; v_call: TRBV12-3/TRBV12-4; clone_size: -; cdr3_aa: CASSLEENQPQHF; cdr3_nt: TGTGCCAGCAGTTTGGAGGAAAATCAGCCCCAGCATTTT
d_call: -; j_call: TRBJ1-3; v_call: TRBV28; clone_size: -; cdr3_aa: CASSEVRKGAGNTIYF; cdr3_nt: TGTGCCAGCAGCGAAGTACGAAAGGGAGCTGGAAACACCATATATTTT
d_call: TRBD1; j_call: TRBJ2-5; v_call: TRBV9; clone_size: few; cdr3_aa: CASSPGTGVETQYF; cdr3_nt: TGTGCCAGCAGCCCCGGGACAGGGGTAGAGACCCAGTACTTC